This record covers a single T cell receptor (beta chain). From the RT-PCR reads, TCRdb called clonotypes with MiXCR, one entry per CDR3 protein. The data hold 650,000 to 800,000 distinct CDR3 sequences, with 14% observed a single time. V gave up 0 bases and J gave up 5 bases, with 14 bases separating them. Germline V gives CDR1 SGHRS, CDR2 YFSETQ. The CDR3 sequence is 15 residues long. The source is a female donor in good health, serving as a healthy control. This sequence joins TRBV5-1 and TRBJ2-5; D might be TRBD2 (6 bases). Sequenced sample: memory CD4+ T cells from blood. CDR3 coding DNA: TGCGCCAGCAGCTTGGGGGCGACTAGAGCGGAGACCCAGTACTTC. The encoded protein is CASSLGATRAETQYF.